The following is a T cell receptor (beta chain) sequence with its context. This clonotype occurred many times. Its antigen target is currently unknown. The input lacks base qualities; no much larger clone sits a single base away. This sample's time point label indicates: before trial treatment. The donors took part in RACIN, a single-arm, phase I, dose-escalation trial that combined nivolumab, ipilimumab, aspirin, low-dose cyclophosphamide and low-dose radiotherapy. To be eligible, a patient needed to have an advanced solid tumor that was TIL-negative. The entry originates in a study of low-dose radiotherapy and immunotherapy resistance in tumors (dated by TCRdb to between 2020 and 2023). For the wider study: In Cohort 1, each fraction delivered 0.5 Gy every 2 weeks, and the prescribed total PTV dose was 6.5 Gy. Cyclophosphamide 200 mg/m2 was administered intravenously every two weeks, one day before each radiation and immunotherapy administration. For Cohort 2, the dose was 1 Gy per fraction given every two weeks, adding up to 13 Gy in total across 26 weeks. Trial participants were not randomized into treatment groups. Eight patients were included in the translational analysis, namely three from the first dose cohort plus the first five from the second dose cohort. Starting on cycle 1 day 1, patients took 300 mg of aspirin by mouth once daily for four cycles. Nivolumab and ipilimumab were both given intravenously, with nivolumab at a 240 mg flat dose every two weeks and ipilimumab at 1 mg/kg every six weeks.

Relative to germline, V is 4 bases shorter and J is 0 bases shorter, with 4 bases between their ends. CDR1 and CDR2, per the germline V gene (reference sequence), are MNHEY and SMNVEV. From the cysteine through the phenylalanine, the CDR3 covers 13 amino acids. Of the read, only the CDR3 DNA is kept; its 39 bases are in frame from base 1. Sequencing relied on an Illumina HiSeq 2500. To make first-strand cDNA, Superscript III was used along with a set of TRAV- and TRBV-specific primers so that both the TCRalpha and TCRbeta chains were covered. TCRs were amplified for 20 PCR cycles with Phusion, using a constant-region primer paired with the adapter attached to the V primers. Amplification of the isolated mRNA was done with the MessageAmp II aRNA Amplification Kit, which involved a roughly 15-hour in vitro transcription at 37 degrees C. mRNA for TCR sequencing was isolated with the Dynabeads mRNA DIRECT Purification Kit. A second roughly 23-cycle Phusion PCR added indexed Illumina adapters, and products were purified with AMPure XP beads. The published analysis was carried out like this. Custom Perl scripts were used to pool TCR sequences that encoded the same protein, to remove out-of-frame sequences, and to calculate the abundance of each clonotype. Any TCR sequence backed by just one read was left out of the analysis. The metrics used to describe the repertoires included Shannon entropy, Gini index, clonality, richness, and the frequency of TCRs shared between repertoires. TCRdb reworked the public reads: Q25 trimming with fastp, MiXCR clone assembly, productive beta chains retained. Entries are consolidated by CDR3 protein sequence, retaining the most common genes and DNA. These V and J calls derive from TCRdb rather than the authors' analysis. For this sample the table gives tens of thousands of distinct CDR3 sequences, of which approximately 26% were detected only once. The ten most abundant clones make up just over 5.5% of the sample.

The sequence joins TRBV27 to TRBJ1-5; the D gene remains uncertain. The sample in question was PBMCs, obtained before treatment. This receptor was identified in a male donor with prostate cancer. The CDR3 protein is CASSYLSNQPQHF. The DNA sequence is TGTGCCAGCAGTTATCTTAGCAATCAGCCCCAGCATTTT.